The 8 T cell receptor beta chains listed next were all sequenced from one sample in a study of Ad26.COV2.S vaccination and SARS-CoV-2 variants. The assay was immunoSEQ multiplex PCR, and TCRdb's table has in-frame clones only and misses some. The table includes 250,000 to 300,000 clones, approximately 87% detected once. Treatment indicated: approximately 18 received Ad26.COV2.S at low or high dose, single or two shots; a few received placebo; per-sample allocation not given. Specimens were obtained on day 63 following the first vaccine or placebo injection. This material consisted of peripheral blood, taken in a trial of Ad26.COV2.S vaccine versus placebo. These receptors were obtained from a person aged 18-65 years who received the Ad26.COV2.S COVID-19 vaccine or a placebo.

V and J are TRBV25-1 and TRBJ1-1; 9 nucleotides align to TRBD1. The CDR3 runs to 12 residues. The V and J ends lost 4 bases and 11 bases, in that order; junction bases with no gene match: 5. CDR1 and CDR2 from the germline V gene are MGHDK and SYGVNS. CDR3 protein: CASSAGQGRAFF. CDR3 in DNA: TGTGCCAGCAGTGCGGGACAGGGAAGGGCTTTCTTT. Supplemented by reference TRBV25-1 and TRBJ1-1, the full variable domain reads EADIYQTPRYLVIGTGKKITLECSQTMGHDKMYWYQQDPGMELHLIHYSYGVNSTEKGDLSSESTVSRIRTEHFPLTLESARPSHTSQYLCASSAGQGRAFFGQGTRLTVV.

This sequence joins TRBV7-9 and TRBJ2-5; D might be TRBD1 (5 bases). The CDR3 is 16 residues long. Germline lookup yields CDR1 SEHNR and CDR2 FQNEAQ (reference sequence). Trimming removed 5 bases from V and 1 base from J, with 17 bases in between. The DNA of the CDR3 is TGTGCCAGCAGCCTACTGGGCAGGGATGCCCAAGAGACCCAGTACTTC. Encoded protein: CASSLLGRDAQETQYF.

The V call is TRBV15, the J call TRBJ2-5; D not resolved. CDR1 is LNHNV, CDR2 YYDKDF, per germline (reference sequence). This CDR3 contains 16 residues. The V end was cut by 5 bases, the J end by 0 bases, with 16 bases between. The CDR3 DNA is TGTGCCACCAGCCGCAGAAGAATGGGAAACCAAGAGACCCAGTACTTC. Residues: CATSRRRMGNQETQYF. Based on the CDR3 plus reference TRBV15 and TRBJ2-5, the full variable domain is DAMVIQNPRYQVTQFGKPVTLSCSQTLNHNVMYWYQQKSSQAPKLLFHYYDKDFNNEADTPDNFQSRRPNTSFCFLDIRSPGLGDTAMYLCATSRRRMGNQETQYFGPGTRLLVL.

About this clone itself: Other nucleotide sequences from this sample produce the same CDR3. The chain employs TRBV6-5 and TRBJ1-6; TRBD1 matches at 9 bases. Germline assignment: CDR1 MNHEY and CDR2 SVGAGI. V lost 6 bases, J lost 6 bases, and 3 bases stayed unmatched. This CDR3 has 14 amino acids. The CDR3: CASSPDRGNSPLHF. CDR3 nucleotide sequence: TGTGCCAGCAGCCCGGACAGGGGTAATTCACCCCTCCACTTT.

CDR3 loop: CASSLGQGYNEQFF. The CDR3 DNA reads TGTGCCAGCAGCTTGGGACAGGGGTACAATGAGCAGTTCTTC. The rearrangement uses TRBV5-8 and TRBJ2-1; 8 nucleotides align to TRBD1. V trimming: 0 bases; J trimming: 4 bases; junction bases outside the gene matches: 0. The V gene's germline CDR1 is SGHTS and CDR2 YDEGEE. This CDR3 is 14 amino acids long.

The rearrangement joins TRBV11-1 to TRBJ2-5, with D tentatively TRBD1 (5 bases). Germline V gene data show CDR1 as SGHAT and CDR2 as FQDESV (reference sequence). Trimming removed 5 bases from V and 1 base from J, with 11 bases in between. The CDR3 is made up of 14 amino acids. Written as DNA, the CDR3 is TGTGCCAGCAGCAGAAGGACATTCCAAGAGACCCAGTACTTC. This sequence encodes CASSRRTFQETQYF.

The CDR3 region is CASSLVSGRNIDTQYF. The CDR3 bases are TGTGCCAGCAGCTTAGTATCTGGACGGAACATAGATACGCAGTATTTT. This chain connects TRBV7-2 to TRBJ2-3, with no clear D. From germline, CDR1 is SGHTA and CDR2 FQGNSA. The CDR3 consists of 16 residues. The ends were cut back, 1 base at V and 5 bases at J, with 16 bases in the middle.

J is TRBJ1-1 and V is TRBV9, with 7 bases identical to TRBD1. V dropped 2 bases and J dropped 1; count of bases not matched to a gene: 14. CDR1 and CDR2 (germline): SGDLS, YYNGEE. This CDR3 is built from 18 residues. CDR3 sequence reads: CASSVTTGTASGNTEAFF. The CDR3 bases are TGTGCCAGCAGCGTCACCACAGGGACAGCCTCGGGGAACACTGAAGCTTTCTTT.